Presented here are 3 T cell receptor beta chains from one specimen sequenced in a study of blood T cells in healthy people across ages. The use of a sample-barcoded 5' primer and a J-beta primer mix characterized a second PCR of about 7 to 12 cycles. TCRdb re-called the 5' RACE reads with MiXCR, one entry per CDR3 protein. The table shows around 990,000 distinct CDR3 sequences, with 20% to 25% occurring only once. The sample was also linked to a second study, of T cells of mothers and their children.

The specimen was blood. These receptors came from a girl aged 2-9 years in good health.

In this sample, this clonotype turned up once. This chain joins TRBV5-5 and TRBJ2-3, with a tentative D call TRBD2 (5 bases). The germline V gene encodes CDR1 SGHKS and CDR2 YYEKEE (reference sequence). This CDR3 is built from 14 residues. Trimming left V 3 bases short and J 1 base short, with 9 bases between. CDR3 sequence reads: CASSSKRGTDTQYF. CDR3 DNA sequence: TGTGCCAGCAGCTCTAAGAGGGGCACAGATACGCAGTATTTT.

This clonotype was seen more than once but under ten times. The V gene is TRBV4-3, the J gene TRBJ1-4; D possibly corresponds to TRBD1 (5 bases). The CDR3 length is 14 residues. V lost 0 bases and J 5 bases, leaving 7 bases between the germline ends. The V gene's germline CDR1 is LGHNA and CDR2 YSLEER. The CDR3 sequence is CASSQEGGNEKLFF. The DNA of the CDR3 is TGCGCCAGCAGCCAAGAGGGGGGGAATGAAAAACTGTTTTTT.

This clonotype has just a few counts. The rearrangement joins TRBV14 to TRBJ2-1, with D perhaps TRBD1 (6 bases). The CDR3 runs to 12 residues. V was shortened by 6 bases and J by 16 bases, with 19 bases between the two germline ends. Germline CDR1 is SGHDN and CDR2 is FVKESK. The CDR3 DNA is TGTGCCAGCAGTTTGGGGGCTAGCCTCCAATTCTTC. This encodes CASSLGASLQFF.